A single sample is the source of the 14 T cell receptor beta chains below, sequenced in a study of T cells in Graves' hyperthyroidism and ophthalmopathy. Amplification yielded TCR beta CDR3 regions, with RNA transcripts as the source. First-round RT-PCR with HTBI primers amplified the TCR CDR3 region. TCRdb passed the multiplex PCR reads through MiXCR, listing each CDR3 protein once. The table shows hundreds of thousands of distinct CDR3 sequences, with roughly 14% occurring only once. The sample comprised blood. These TCRs come from a man aged 18 to 29 with Graves' ophthalmopathy.

This clonotype was seen ten or more times. The V call is TRBV19, the J call TRBJ2-3; D is undetermined. The germline gives CDR1 LNHDA, CDR2 SQIVND (reference sequence). The V end lost 4 bases, the J end lost 2 bases, and 10 bases lay between the germline ends. The CDR3 loop spans 14 amino acids. DNA for the CDR3: TGTGCCAGTAGTACCACTCCCTACACAGATACGCAGTATTTT. Its translation is CASSTTPYTDTQYF.

This clonotype was picked up many times. The chain combines TRBV6-1 with TRBJ2-3; 11 nucleotides align to TRBD2. CDR1 is MNHNS, CDR2 SASEGT, per germline. V was pared by 3 bases and J by 6 bases, with 11 bases of the junction left unmatched. The length of the CDR3 is 17 residues. The CDR3 loop is CASSEMGTSGSLDTQYF. For the CDR3, the DNA is TGTGCCAGCAGTGAGATGGGGACTAGCGGCTCTCTGGATACGCAGTATTTT.

Many counts were recorded for this clonotype. The rearrangement joins TRBV2 to TRBJ2-7, with 7 bases matching TRBD1. V was pared by 6 bases and J by 7 bases, with 15 bases of the junction left unmatched. CDR3 length: 15 residues. The germline gives CDR1 SNHLY, CDR2 FYNNEI. CDR3 DNA: TGTGCCAGCAGGCAAGAGACAGGGAGAATGAGGGAGCAGTACTTC. Encoded protein: CASRQETGRMREQYF. The entire variable domain, with the rest obtained from reference TRBV2 and TRBJ2-7, is as follows: EPEVTQTPSHQVTQMGQEVILRCVPISNHLYFYWYRQILGQKVEFLVSFYNNEISEKSEIFDDQFSVERPDGSNFTLKIRSTKLEDSAMYFCASRQETGRMREQYFGPGTRLTVT.

In this sample, this clonotype turned up many times. The chain joins TRBV28 to TRBJ1-5; 9 nucleotides align to TRBD1. Per the germline V gene, CDR1 is MDHEN and CDR2 is SYDVKM. J gave up 9 bases and V 3 bases, and 9 bases lay outside the gene matches. This CDR3 spans 15 amino acids. The CDR3 spells CASSLRDREDRPQHF. The CDR3 bases are TGTGCCAGCAGTTTGCGGGACAGGGAGGATCGGCCCCAGCATTTT.

This clonotype was counted once. The rearrangement uses TRBV9 and TRBJ1-3, with D unresolved. CDR1 is SGDLS and CDR2 is YYNGEE in the germline V gene. Trimming left V 7 bases short and J 4 bases short, with 12 bases between. The CDR3 loop spans 13 amino acids. The CDR3 region has the DNA TGTGCCAGCTCGGGTATACCAGGAAACACCATATATTTT. Its translation is CASSGIPGNTIYF.

In this sample, this clonotype turned up a few times. The V gene is TRBV5-4, the J gene TRBJ1-5; no definite D call. This CDR3 has 16 amino acids. Germline loops: CDR1 SGHNT, CDR2 YYREEE (reference sequence). V was trimmed by 4 bases and J by 3 bases, leaving 17 bases between them. In DNA, the CDR3 is TGTGCCAGCAGCGATGGGCCCAAGGGCTTCAATCAGCCCCAGCATTTT. This translates into CASSDGPKGFNQPQHF. Supplemented by reference TRBV5-4 and TRBJ1-5, the full variable domain reads ETGVTQSPTHLIKTRGQQVTLRCSSQSGHNTVSWYQQALGQGPQFIFQYYREEENGRGNFPPRFSGLQFPNYSSELNVNALELDDSALYLCASSDGPKGFNQPQHFGDGTRLSIL.

The J gene is TRBJ2-2, the V gene TRBV25-1, with D possibly being TRBD1 (6 bases). V was shortened by 2 bases and J by 7 bases, with 8 bases between the two germline ends. The CDR3 covers 13 residues. Germline CDR1 reads MGHDK; CDR2 reads SYGVNS. CDR3 loop: CASSEQGHGELFF. The CDR3 bases are TGTGCCAGCAGTGAACAGGGGCACGGGGAGCTGTTTTTT.

The sample holds many counts of this clonotype. The rearrangement joins TRBV27 to TRBJ1-2; 7 positions match TRBD1. This CDR3 contains 16 residues. Trimming cost V 7 bases and J 6 bases; bases outside gene matches: 17. Germline V gene data show CDR1 as MNHEY and CDR2 as SMNVEV (reference sequence). The CDR3: CASTSQTGEKEDGYTF. DNA of the CDR3: TGTGCCAGCACGTCTCAAACAGGGGAAAAAGAGGATGGCTACACCTTC.

There are many counts of this clonotype. This chain links TRBV28 with TRBJ2-7, with D perhaps TRBD2 (6 bases). There are 12 residues in the CDR3. V gave up 4 bases and J gave up 6 bases, with 10 bases separating them. CDR1 and CDR2 (germline): MDHEN, SYDVKM. The CDR3 nucleotides are TGTGCCAGCAGTTGGACTATTCGCGAGCAGTACTTC. Residues: CASSWTIREQYF.

This clonotype was observed many times. This chain joins TRBV6-1 and TRBJ2-5; no definite D call. Germline values: CDR1 MNHNS, CDR2 SASEGT. V lost 5 bases and J 1 base, leaving 8 bases between the germline ends. CDR3 length: 13 residues. CDR3 region: CASSFQSQETQYF. Here the CDR3 DNA reads TGTGCCAGCAGTTTTCAGAGCCAAGAGACCCAGTACTTC.

The chain couples TRBV6-1 to TRBJ2-7; D gene ambiguous. Per germline, CDR1 MNHNS and CDR2 SASEGT. The CDR3 runs to 16 residues. Deletions cut 3 bases from V and 3 bases from J, with 18 bases between. The CDR3 reads CASSDGVHGSFYEQYF. The CDR3 region has the DNA TGTGCCAGCAGTGATGGGGTCCATGGTAGTTTCTACGAGCAGTACTTC.

This clonotype was observed a few times. The chain couples TRBV19 to TRBJ2-1; 10 bases are shared with TRBD1. Germline CDR1 is LNHDA and CDR2 is SQIVND (reference sequence). CDR3 length equals 15 residues. V was pared by 7 bases and J by 7 bases, with 10 bases of the junction left unmatched. The CDR3, as DNA: TGTGCCAGTAACGACAGGGGGCGCAGAGGAAATGAGCAGTTCTTC. This encodes CASNDRGRRGNEQFF.

This clonotype came up a few times. V and J are TRBV27 and TRBJ2-7; 9 nucleotides line up with TRBD2. The CDR3 length is 12 residues. J lost 6 bases, V lost 11 bases, and 8 bases had no gene match. Per germline, CDR1 MNHEY and CDR2 SMNVEV (reference sequence). CDR3 sequence (DNA): TGTGCCTCAGCGGGAGGAGGACGCGAGCAGTACTTC. It is translated as CASAGGGREQYF.

The chain couples TRBV7-8 to TRBJ1-5, with TRBD1 matching 10 bases. V shed 1 base and J 2 bases; nucleotides not matched to a gene: 2. The germline CDR1 and CDR2 sequences are SGHVS and FQNEAQ. This CDR3 comprises 16 residues. The CDR3 nucleotides read TGTGCCAGCAGCTTAGTCGGACAGGGGGGCAATCAGCCCCAGCATTTT. Its translation is CASSLVGQGGNQPQHF.